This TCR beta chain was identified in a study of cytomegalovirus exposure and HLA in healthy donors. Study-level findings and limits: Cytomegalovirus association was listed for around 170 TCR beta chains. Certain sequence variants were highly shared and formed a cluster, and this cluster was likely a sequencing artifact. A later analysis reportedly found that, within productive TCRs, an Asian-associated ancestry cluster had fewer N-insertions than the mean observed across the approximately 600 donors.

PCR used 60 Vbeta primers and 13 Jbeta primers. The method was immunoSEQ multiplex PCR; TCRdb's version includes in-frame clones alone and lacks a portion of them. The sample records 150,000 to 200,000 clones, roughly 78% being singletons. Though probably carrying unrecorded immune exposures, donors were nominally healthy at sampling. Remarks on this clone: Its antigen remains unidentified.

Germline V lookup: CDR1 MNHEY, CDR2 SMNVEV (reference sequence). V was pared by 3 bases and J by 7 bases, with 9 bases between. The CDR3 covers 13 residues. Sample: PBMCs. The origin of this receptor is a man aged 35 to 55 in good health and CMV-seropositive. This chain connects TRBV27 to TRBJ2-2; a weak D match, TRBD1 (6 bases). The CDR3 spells CASSFTGFGELFF. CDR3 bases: TGTGCCAGCAGTTTCACAGGGTTCGGGGAGCTGTTTTTT.